The next 14 T cell receptor beta chains were all read from a single sample in a study of CD8 T cells in Susac syndrome. Random hexamers primed reverse transcription of roughly 0.5 to 1 ug RNA. A single record per CDR3 protein comes from TCRdb applying MiXCR to the immunoSEQ multiplex PCR reads. Found here are some 220,000 distinct CDR3 sequences, nearly 97% of them singletons; the top ten hold roughly 0.1%. Sequenced sample: CD4+ T cells from PBMCs. These TCRs come from a human donor with multiple sclerosis.

The chain couples TRBV20-1 to TRBJ2-7; 12 positions match TRBD2. Germline CDR1 DFQATT, CDR2 SNEGSKA (reference sequence). CDR3 length equals 16 residues. V lost 0 bases, J lost 2 bases, and 5 bases stayed unmatched. The CDR3 region has the DNA TGCAGTGCTAGAGATCTCGGACTAGCGGGGCCCTACGAGCAGTACTTC. The encoded protein is CSARDLGLAGPYEQYF.

V and J are TRBV3-1 and TRBJ1-2, with 7 bases lining up with TRBD1. The germline CDR1 and CDR2 sequences are LGHDT and YNNKEL (reference sequence). The trim removed 6 bases at V and 7 bases at J, leaving 5 bases unmatched. This CDR3 comprises 12 residues. The CDR3 region is CASSTTGSGYTF. The CDR3 DNA follows: TGTGCCAGCAGTACGACAGGGAGTGGCTACACCTTC.

This clonotype was seen a single time. The rearrangement uses TRBV3-1 and TRBJ2-1; D might be TRBD1 (5 bases). Germline lookup yields CDR1 LGHDT and CDR2 YNNKEL (reference sequence). Trimming stripped 5 bases from V and 0 bases from J, with 11 bases between. The CDR3 runs to 15 residues. CDR3 DNA: TGTGCCAGCAGCTTCCGACAGAGCTCCTACAATGAGCAGTTCTTC. Encoded protein: CASSFRQSSYNEQFF.

J is TRBJ2-5 and V is TRBV5-1, with D perhaps TRBD2 (5 bases). Trimming left V 4 bases short and J 2 bases short, with 12 bases between. The CDR3 spans 14 residues. The germline CDR1 and CDR2 sequences are SGHRS and YFSETQ. CDR3 nucleotide sequence: TGCGCCAGCAGCACCGGACGGGGTCAAGAGACCCAGTACTTC. Amino acid sequence: CASSTGRGQETQYF. Combining the CDR3 with reference TRBV5-1 and TRBJ2-5 gives the whole variable domain KAGVTQTPRYLIKTRGQQVTLSCSPISGHRSVSWYQQTPGQGLQFLFEYFSETQRNKGNFPGRFSGRQFSNSRSEMNVSTLELGDSALYLCASSTGRGQETQYFGPGTRLLVL.

The chain combines TRBV15 with TRBJ2-7, with D tentatively TRBD2 (6 bases). V lost 3 bases and J 2 bases, leaving 20 bases between the germline ends. Germline V gene lookup returns CDR1 LNHNV and CDR2 YYDKDF (reference sequence). The length of the CDR3 is 17 residues. The CDR3 sequence: CATSSDLGLRGTYEQYF. CDR3 DNA: TGTGCCACCAGCAGCGATCTAGGCTTACGCGGGACCTACGAGCAGTACTTC.

This chain connects TRBV4-1 to TRBJ2-4, with 9 bases lining up with TRBD2. The CDR3 sequence is 17 residues long. Germline V gene sequence: CDR1 MGHRA, CDR2 YSYEKL. The V segment lost 1 base and the J segment 2 bases; nucleotides outside the gene matches: 6. CDR3 in DNA: TGCGCCAGCAGCCAAGTTGGTAGCGGGGGCCCCAAAAACATTCAGTACTTC. Amino acids: CASSQVGSGGPKNIQYF.

This chain links TRBV6-1 with TRBJ1-5; D gene uncertain. Germline assignment: CDR1 MNHNS and CDR2 SASEGT. The CDR3 is made up of 12 amino acids. V gave up 3 bases and J gave up 5 bases, with 5 bases separating them. The CDR3 is CASSDGDQPQHF. CDR3 sequence (DNA): TGTGCCAGCAGTGATGGGGATCAGCCCCAGCATTTT.

This clonotype was counted once. The rearrangement joins TRBV20-1 to TRBJ2-2; no definite D call. Germline V CDR1 and CDR2: DFQATT, SNEGSKA (reference sequence). This CDR3 comprises 13 residues. The ends were cut back, 5 bases at V and 4 bases at J, with 11 bases in the middle. The CDR3 region is CSALDLSTGELFF. In DNA form, the CDR3 reads TGCAGTGCTTTGGACCTCAGCACCGGGGAGCTGTTTTTT.

The gene calls are TRBV25-1 and TRBJ2-1, with 8 positions matching TRBD2. This CDR3 has 15 residues. Trimming cost V 7 bases and J 3 bases; bases outside gene matches: 8. Germline V CDR1 and CDR2: MGHDK, SYGVNS. The CDR3 DNA sequence: TGTGCCAGCAAATCACTAGCGGCGGGCTACAATGAGCAGTTCTTC. As protein: CASKSLAAGYNEQFF.

The CDR3 is CASSHDRPVAFF. The CDR3 nucleotides read TGTGCCAGCAGCCACGACCGACCCGTCGCTTTCTTT. This sequence joins TRBV12-3 or TRBV12-4 and TRBJ1-1, with D unclear. The length of the CDR3 is 12 residues. The V end lost 6 bases, the J end lost 11 bases, and 16 bases lay between the germline ends.

V usage is TRBV29-1 and J usage is TRBJ1-1, with D possibly being TRBD1 (5 bases). The germline CDR1 and CDR2 sequences are SQVTM and ANQGSEA. This CDR3 contains 15 residues. V lost 8 bases to trimming and J lost 0 bases, with 19 bases between them. CDR3 protein: CSINRDGRVNTEAFF. The CDR3 DNA is TGCAGCATAAACCGGGACGGAAGGGTGAACACTGAAGCTTTCTTT.

This chain joins TRBV14 and TRBJ2-1, with 8 bases lining up with TRBD2. The CDR3 loop spans 14 amino acids. J was trimmed by 8 bases and V by 6 bases; bases with no gene match: 9. Germline V CDR1 and CDR2: SGHDN, FVKESK. CDR3 nucleotides: TGTGCCAGCAGTAGCGGGGCTGTTAGGGATGAGCAGTTCTTC. It encodes CASSSGAVRDEQFF.

This chain links TRBV9 with TRBJ2-7, with D hard to call. V dropped 2 bases and J dropped 3 bases, with 3 bases sitting between them. The CDR3 is made up of 11 amino acids. CDR1 is SGDLS, CDR2 YYNGEE, per germline. For the CDR3, the DNA is TGTGCCAGCAGCGTTTTCTACGAGCAGTACTTC. This translates into CASSVFYEQYF.

The chain has TRBV3-1 and TRBJ2-1; the D gene is possibly TRBD2 (5 bases). Germline CDR1 LGHDT, CDR2 YNNKEL (reference sequence). V was shortened by 1 base and J by 7 bases, with 11 bases between the two germline ends. There are 14 residues in the CDR3. The CDR3, as DNA: TGTGCCAGCAGCCAAGTTCGGGGTTTAAATGAGCAGTTCTTC. This gives the protein CASSQVRGLNEQFF.